This section outlines one TCR beta chain sequence together with its context. Germline and junction disagree at one end, which may indicate a read error. Per germline, CDR1 SGHTA and CDR2 FQGTGA. The CDR3 has 12 amino acids. Repertoires were generated with immunoSEQ multiplex PCR, while TCRdb's copy carries only in-frame clones and drops some. The table lists more than 15,000 clones, roughly four fifths of them singletons. This entry is derived from a study of PD-1 blockade in classical Hodgkin lymphoma. The sample's time point: newly diagnosed, previously untreated cHL patient sample. The study purified CD4+ T cells from thawed PBMCs using magnetic negative selection. What served as comparison were PBMCs in newly diagnosed, untreated classical Hodgkin lymphoma.

What was sequenced was CD4+ T cells from blood. This rearrangement joins TRBV7-3 to TRBJ2-7; unclear D gene. The TCR was taken from a human donor with classical Hodgkin lymphoma. In DNA, the CDR3 is TGTGCCAGCAGCTTGCCACAGACGGCTATGGACTTC. Its translation: CASSLPQTAMDF. Full variable domain (rest looked up from reference TRBV7-3 and TRBJ2-7): GAGVSQTPSNKVTEKGKYVELRCDPISGHTALYWYRQSLGQGPEFLIYFQGTGAADDSGLPNDRFFAVRPEGSVSTLKIQRTERGDSAVYLCASSLPQTAMDFGPGTRLTVT.